This is a list of T cell receptor beta chains from one sample in a study of early T cells in non-severe SARS-CoV-2 infection. TCRdb re-derived calls from the 5' RACE reads in MiXCR, one entry per CDR3 protein. The data contain under 35,000 distinct CDR3 sequences, 5% to 5.5% of them singletons. Sequenced: whole blood. Receptor source: an adult who was a healthcare worker with PCR-confirmed SARS-CoV-2 infection or an uninfected control (not recorded which). CDR3s include the opening cysteine and the closing phenylalanine or tryptophan. The order of the fields is J gene, clone size, V gene, CDR3 length, CDR3 protein. A row's size may be missing; if present it is once, few, many or a size class.

TRBJ2-7	many	TRBV28	14	CASSLGDRFNEQYF
TRBJ1-4	NA	TRBV5-5	16	CASSTQVRRGGEKLFF
TRBJ2-6	few	TRBV7-6	18	CASSLGPRRLSGANVLTF
TRBJ2-1	NA	TRBV11-1	13	CASSLGLRDEQFF
TRBJ2-2	few	TRBV11-3	18	CASSLRGQGLFNTGELFF
TRBJ2-2	few	TRBV11-2	13	CASSWGTTGELFF
TRBJ1-1	many	TRBV29-1	17	CSVGQERDRDKNTEAFF
TRBJ2-7	NA	TRBV11-3	13	CASSFDKAYEQYF
TRBJ2-7	many	TRBV4-3	16	CASSQDTGTGRHEQYF
TRBJ2-7	few	TRBV11-1	14	CASSQPGLASEQYF
TRBJ2-7	many	TRBV7-9	17	CASSPPSGTTGDYEQYF
TRBJ2-7	medium-sized	TRBV20-1	14	CSARDPDVDYEQYF
TRBJ2-7	few	TRBV20-1	13	CSARVGGSYEQYF
TRBJ2-4	NA	TRBV11-2	15	CASSLYSGRGNIQYF
TRBJ2-7	few	TRBV11-2	12	CASSSRLDVEYF
TRBJ2-3	NA	TRBV28	14	CASSFSGRTDTQYF
TRBJ2-7	NA	TRBV29-1	14	CSVELGTGTYEQYF
TRBJ1-2	many	TRBV28	14	CASSRRQNNYGYTF
TRBJ2-1	NA	TRBV7-9	14	CASSSRPSYNEQFF
TRBJ2-4	many	TRBV5-3	16	CARSARGPLAKNIQYF
TRBJ1-1	NA	TRBV12-3/TRBV12-4	13	CASTPSTAGTAFF
TRBJ2-7	many	TRBV28	14	CASKGPGSHYEQYF
TRBJ2-3	few	TRBV2	13	CASSEGGTDTQYF
TRBJ1-4	many	TRBV28	14	CASSLRQGNEKLFF
TRBJ2-5	many	TRBV11-2	15	CASSLGGRARETQYF
TRBJ2-7	many	TRBV4-3	14	CASSQDLAFYEQYF
TRBJ1-2	NA	TRBV7-9	13	CASSLQENYGYTF
TRBJ2-3	NA	TRBV6-4	14	CASSDSAGTDTQYF
TRBJ2-1	NA	TRBV5-1	14	CASSQGTEYNEQFF
TRBJ2-7	NA	TRBV12-3/TRBV12-4	16	CASSYTSGSSSYEQYF
TRBJ2-1	NA	TRBV18	14	CASSLQGVYNEQFF
TRBJ2-7	few	TRBV7-9	14	CASSLGQDTYEQYF
TRBJ2-5	NA	TRBV29-1	12	CSVEWGGETQYF
TRBJ2-7	few	TRBV7-9	15	CASSLLAGVNYEQYF
TRBJ2-7	many	TRBV4-3	13	CAIVTGTSYEQYF
TRBJ2-7	many	TRBV7-2	14	CASSPGTGSYEQYF
TRBJ2-2	NA	TRBV19	12	CASSPESRGLFF
TRBJ1-1	NA	TRBV18	16	CASSPPGLRPNTEAFF
TRBJ1-2	many	TRBV27	15	CASSLSPQGTYGYTF
TRBJ2-1	NA	TRBV7-2	14	CASSLVPATGVMFF
TRBJ2-7	many	TRBV12-3/TRBV12-4	11	CASSRTYEQYF
TRBJ2-2	many	TRBV19	15	CASSRTSGTTGELFF
TRBJ2-7	many	TRBV6-5	13	CASRDGYVYEQYF
TRBJ1-4	NA	TRBV7-9	15	CASSPFAGTNEKLFF
TRBJ2-7	many	TRBV10-3	16	CAISATTARFNYEQYF
TRBJ1-3	many	TRBV18	16	CASSPDGFDSGNTIYF
TRBJ2-3	many	TRBV23-1	16	CASSQSDERDTDTQYF
TRBJ1-5	few	TRBV28	15	CASSGAGSFSQPQHF
TRBJ2-7	many	TRBV4-1	13	CASSQVLGYEQYF
TRBJ2-2	many	TRBV11-3	13	CASSPRATGELFF
TRBJ2-5	NA	TRBV7-2	14	CASSLSGLAGARYF
TRBJ2-7	many	TRBV7-2	13	CAIRREGTYEQYF
TRBJ2-2	medium-sized	TRBV7-9	16	CASRVTVRVGSGELFF